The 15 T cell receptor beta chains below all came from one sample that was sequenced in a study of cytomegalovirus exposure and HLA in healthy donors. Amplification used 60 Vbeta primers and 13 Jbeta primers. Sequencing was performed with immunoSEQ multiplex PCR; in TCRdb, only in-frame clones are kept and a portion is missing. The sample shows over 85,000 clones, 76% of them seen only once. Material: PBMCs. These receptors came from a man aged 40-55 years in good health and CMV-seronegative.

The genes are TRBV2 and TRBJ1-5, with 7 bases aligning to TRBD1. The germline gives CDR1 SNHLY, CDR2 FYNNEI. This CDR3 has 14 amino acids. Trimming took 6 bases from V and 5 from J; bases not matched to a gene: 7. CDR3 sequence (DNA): TGTGCCAGCAGCCGACAGGGAGGAGATCAGCCCCAGCATTTT. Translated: CASSRQGGDQPQHF.

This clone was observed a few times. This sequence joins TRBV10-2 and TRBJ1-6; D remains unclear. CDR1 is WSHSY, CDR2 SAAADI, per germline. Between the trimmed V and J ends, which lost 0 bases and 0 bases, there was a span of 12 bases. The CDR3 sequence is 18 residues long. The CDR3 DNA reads TGCGCCAGCAGTGAGTCAGCGTTCCTTTACTCCTATAATTCACCCCTCCACTTT. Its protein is CASSESAFLYSYNSPLHF.

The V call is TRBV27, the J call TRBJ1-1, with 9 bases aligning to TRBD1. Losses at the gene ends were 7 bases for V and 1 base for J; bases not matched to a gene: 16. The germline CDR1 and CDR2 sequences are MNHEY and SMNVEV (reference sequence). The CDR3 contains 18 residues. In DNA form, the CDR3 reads TGTGCCAGCAATATGAGAGGAGTACAGGGGGCTGGGAACACTGAAGCTTTCTTT. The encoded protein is CASNMRGVQGAGNTEAFF.

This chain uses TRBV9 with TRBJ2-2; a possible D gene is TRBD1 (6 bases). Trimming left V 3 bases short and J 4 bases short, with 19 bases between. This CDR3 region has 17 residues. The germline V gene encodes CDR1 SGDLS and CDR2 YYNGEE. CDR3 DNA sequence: TGTGCCAGCAGCGGGGGTGGTGGGGGCGGTTTCACCGGGGAGCTGTTTTTT. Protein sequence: CASSGGGGGGFTGELFF.

For the CDR3, the DNA is TGTGCCAGCAGCCGTGGGTTGACAGGCCAATTCTACAATGAGCAGTTCTTC. The encoded protein is CASSRGLTGQFYNEQFF. V is TRBV5-5 and J is TRBJ2-1; maybe TRBD1 (6 bases). The CDR3 runs 17 residues. Germline CDR1 and CDR2: SGHKS and YYEKEE (reference sequence). Trimming cost V 4 bases and J 3 bases, with 20 bases left between them. Looking up the rest from reference TRBV5-5 and TRBJ2-1 gives the full variable domain: DAGVTQSPTHLIKTRGQQVTLRCSPISGHKSVSWYQQVLGQGPQFIFQYYEKEERGRGNFPDRFSARQFPNYSSELNVNALLLGDSALYLCASSRGLTGQFYNEQFFGPGTRLTVL.

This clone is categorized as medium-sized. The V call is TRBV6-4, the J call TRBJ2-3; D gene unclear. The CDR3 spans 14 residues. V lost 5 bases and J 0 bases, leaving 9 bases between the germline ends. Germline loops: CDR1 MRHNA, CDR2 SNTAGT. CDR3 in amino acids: CASSSQDSTDTQYF. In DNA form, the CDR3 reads TGTGCCAGCAGTTCGCAGGATAGCACAGATACGCAGTATTTT.

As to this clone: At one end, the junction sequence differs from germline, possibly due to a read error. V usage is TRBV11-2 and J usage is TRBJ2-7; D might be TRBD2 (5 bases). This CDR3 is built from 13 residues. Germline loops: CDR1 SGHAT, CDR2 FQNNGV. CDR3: CVSSLEASGRQYF. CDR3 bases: TGTGTCAGCAGCTTAGAGGCCAGCGGCAGGCAGTACTTC. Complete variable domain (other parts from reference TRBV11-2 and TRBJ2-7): EAGVAQSPRYKIIEKRQSVAFWCNPISGHATLYWYQQILGQGPKLLIQFQNNGVVDDSQLPKDRFSAERLKGVDSTLKIQPAKLEDSAVYLCVSSLEASGRQYFGPGTRLTVT.

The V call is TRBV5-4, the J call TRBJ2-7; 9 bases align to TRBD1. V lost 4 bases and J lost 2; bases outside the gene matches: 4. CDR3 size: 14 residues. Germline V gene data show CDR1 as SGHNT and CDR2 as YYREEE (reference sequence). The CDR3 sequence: CASSHRTGAYEQYF. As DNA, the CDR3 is TGTGCCAGCAGCCACAGGACAGGGGCCTACGAGCAGTACTTC.

The CDR3 loop is CASSFGLTSGNNYEQYF. The CDR3 DNA reads as TGTGCCAGCAGCTTCGGTTTGACTAGCGGGAATAACTACGAGCAGTACTTC. The chain recombines TRBV7-8 with TRBJ2-7; 11 bases are a match to TRBD2. V gave up 3 bases and J gave up 3 bases; unmatched junction bases: 10. Germline loops: CDR1 SGHVS, CDR2 FQNEAQ. The CDR3 runs to 17 residues.

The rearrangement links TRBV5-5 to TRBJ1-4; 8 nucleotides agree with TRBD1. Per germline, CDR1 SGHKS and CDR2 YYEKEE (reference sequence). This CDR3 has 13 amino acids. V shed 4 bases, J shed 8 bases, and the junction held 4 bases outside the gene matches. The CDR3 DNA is TGTGCCAGCAGCAGGACAGGGAACGAAAAACTGTTTTTT. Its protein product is CASSRTGNEKLFF.

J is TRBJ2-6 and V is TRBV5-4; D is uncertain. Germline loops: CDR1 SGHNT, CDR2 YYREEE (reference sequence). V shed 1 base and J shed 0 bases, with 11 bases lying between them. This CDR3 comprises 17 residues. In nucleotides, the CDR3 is TGTGCCAGCAGCTTGACTCGCGGCATCTCTGGGGCCAACGTCCTGACTTTC. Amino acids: CASSLTRGISGANVLTF.

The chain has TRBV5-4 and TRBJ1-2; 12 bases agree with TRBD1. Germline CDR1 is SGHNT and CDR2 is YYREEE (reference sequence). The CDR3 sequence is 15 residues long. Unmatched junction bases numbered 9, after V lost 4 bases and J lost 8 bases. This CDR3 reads CASSMAGTGGRGYTF. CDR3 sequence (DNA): TGTGCCAGCAGCATGGCCGGGACAGGGGGCAGGGGCTACACCTTC.

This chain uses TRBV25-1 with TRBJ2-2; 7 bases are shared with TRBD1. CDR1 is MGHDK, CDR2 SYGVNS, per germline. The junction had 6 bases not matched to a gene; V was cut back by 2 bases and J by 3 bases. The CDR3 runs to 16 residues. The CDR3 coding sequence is TGTGCCAGCAGTGAAACGACAGGGTACGACACCGGGGAGCTGTTTTTT. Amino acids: CASSETTGYDTGELFF.

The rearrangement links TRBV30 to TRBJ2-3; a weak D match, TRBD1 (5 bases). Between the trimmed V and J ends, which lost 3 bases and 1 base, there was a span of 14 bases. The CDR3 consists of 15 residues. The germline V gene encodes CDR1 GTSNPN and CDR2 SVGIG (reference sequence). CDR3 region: CAWRTGRDRTDTQYF. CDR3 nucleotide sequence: TGTGCCTGGAGGACGGGCAGGGATCGCACAGATACGCAGTATTTT.

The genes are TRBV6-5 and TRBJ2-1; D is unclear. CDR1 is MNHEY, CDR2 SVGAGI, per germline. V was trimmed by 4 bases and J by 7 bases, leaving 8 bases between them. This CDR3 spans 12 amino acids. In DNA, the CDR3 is TGTGCCAGCAGTTGGGCTGGTAATGAGCAGTTCTTC. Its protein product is CASSWAGNEQFF.